This TCR beta chain appears in the sequencing data of a study of control samples from healthy donors and cancer patients (dated by TCRdb to the early 2020s). About this clone: The antigen this receptor binds is unknown. It has no much larger one-base neighbor in the sample; base qualities were not kept.

The method behind the library was the immunoSEQ multiplex PCR assay. TCRdb holds this immuneACCESS table with in-frame rearrangements only. Some clones are missing; in checked studies, unresolved V genes explain under half, and the rest has no known cause. Recorded for this sample are roughly 130,000 clones; approximately 90% of them occurred a single time. The ten most abundant clones make up around 7.9% of the sample. A distance of 18 bases separates the germline ends of V and J, which lose 3 bases and 8 bases respectively. CDR1 and CDR2, per the germline V gene, are SGDLS and YYNGEE. The CDR3 measures 15 amino acids from cysteine to phenylalanine. Just the 45-base CDR3 DNA is kept, in frame starting at base 1.

Sequencing input: blood. The TCR was taken from a man aged 18 to 29 in good health. Recombination linked TRBV9 to TRBJ2-1, with the D call tentatively TRBD1 or TRBD2, each fitting 6 bases. The nucleotides read TGTGCCAGCAGCGCGCCGGGACACCCGGGGGATGAGCAGTTCTTC. It specifies CASSAPGHPGDEQFF.